Presented here are 28 T cell receptor beta chains from one specimen sequenced in a study of immune evolution from preneoplasia to lung adenocarcinoma. TCRdb's copy holds only in-frame clones and misses some; the assay was immunoSEQ multiplex PCR. This repertoire shows approximately 8,000 clones, around 84% found once; its top ten account for 7.2%. Sequencing was performed on FFPE adjacent normal lung tissue. The source is a person aged 65 to 85 with lung adenocarcinoma.

The chain links TRBV5-6 to TRBJ2-7, with a tentative D call TRBD2 (6 bases). Germline V gene data show CDR1 as SGHDT and CDR2 as YYEEEE. The CDR3 is 13 residues long. The V end was cut by 4 bases, the J end by 6 bases, with 14 bases between. Written as DNA, the CDR3 is TGTGCCAGCAGCGACGGGACTTTCAGCGAGCAGTACTTC. Translating it yields CASSDGTFSEQYF.

This clone was observed a few times. The chain is built from TRBV19 and TRBJ2-6; D remains unclear. In germline, CDR1 is LNHDA, CDR2 SQIVND (reference sequence). Trimming removed 1 base at V and 0 bases at J, with 7 bases between. The CDR3 totals 16 residues. CDR3 DNA sequence: TGTGCCAGTAGTATAGGATTGCCCTCTGGGGCCAACGTCCTGACTTTC. Its translation is CASSIGLPSGANVLTF.

This clone was seen once. V gene TRBV6-5 combines with J gene TRBJ2-2, with D unresolved. The germline V gene encodes CDR1 MNHEY and CDR2 SVGAGI. Trimming removed 5 bases from V and 6 bases from J, with 10 bases in between. The CDR3 loop spans 13 amino acids. CDR3 sequence: CASSEEWAGELFF. The DNA of the CDR3 is TGTGCCAGCAGTGAGGAGTGGGCCGGGGAGCTGTTTTTT.

V gene TRBV7-9 combines with J gene TRBJ1-2, with D possibly matching TRBD1 (5 bases). V was pared by 11 bases and J by 6 bases, with 16 bases between. Germline CDR1 is SEHNR and CDR2 is FQNEAQ (reference sequence). There are 12 residues in the CDR3. CDR3 coding DNA: TGTGCCTCAGGGAAACGCGCTAATGGCTACACCTTC. Amino acid sequence: CASGKRANGYTF.

V usage is TRBV2 and J usage is TRBJ1-2; 9 nucleotides line up with TRBD1. CDR3 length: 12 residues. V lost 6 bases to trimming and J lost 8 bases; unmatched junction nucleotides: 4. Germline assignment: CDR1 SNHLY and CDR2 FYNNEI. The CDR3 spells CASRQGARGYTF. The CDR3 bases are TGTGCCAGCAGACAGGGGGCGCGAGGCTACACCTTC.

This sequence joins TRBV7-6 and TRBJ2-7; perhaps TRBD1 as D (6 bases). This CDR3 region has 15 residues. Trimming took off 5 bases at V and 1 base at J, with 15 bases between the two ends. The germline gives CDR1 SGHVS, CDR2 FNYEAQ. The CDR3: CASSPEGVESYEQYF. The CDR3 DNA reads as TGTGCCAGCAGCCCCGAGGGGGTTGAATCCTACGAGCAGTACTTC.

Within the sample, this clone is medium-sized. The chain couples TRBV7-9 to TRBJ2-3, with a tentative D call TRBD2 (6 bases). The CDR3 is 16 amino acids. Germline assignment: CDR1 SEHNR and CDR2 FQNEAQ (reference sequence). Trimming pared 3 bases from V and 2 bases from J, leaving 15 bases between. CDR3 sequence: CASSLPPGLHTDTQYF. CDR3 nucleotide sequence: TGTGCCAGCAGCTTGCCTCCGGGACTCCACACAGATACGCAGTATTTT.

The chain couples TRBV6-6 to TRBJ1-1; 7 nucleotides align to TRBD1. The CDR3 is 12 amino acids. CDR1 MNHNY and CDR2 SVGAGI come from the germline V gene (reference sequence). After removal of 5 bases from V and 7 bases from J, the junction contained 4 bases not matched to a gene. The CDR3 here is CASSHHRGEAFF. The CDR3, as DNA: TGTGCCAGCAGTCATCACAGGGGTGAAGCTTTCTTT.

This clone appeared a single time. This chain connects TRBV11-3 to TRBJ2-2, with D perhaps TRBD2 (6 bases). The V end was cut by 6 bases, the J end by 3 bases, with 11 bases between. Per germline, CDR1 SGHNT and CDR2 YENEEA. The CDR3 runs to 14 residues. The CDR3 bases are TGTGCCAGCAGTTTAACGGGAGACACCGGGGAGCTGTTTTTT. This translates into CASSLTGDTGELFF. The variable domain in full, with the rest retrieved from reference TRBV11-3 and TRBJ2-2, is EAGVVQSPRYKIIEKKQPVAFWCNPISGHNTLYWYLQNLGQGPELLIRYENEEAVDDSQLPKDRFSAERLKGVDSTLKIQPAELGDSAVYLCASSLTGDTGELFFGEGSRLTVL.

This chain links TRBV7-9 with TRBJ2-3, with 11 positions matching TRBD2. The junction had 9 bases not matched to a gene; V was cut back by 0 bases and J by 4 bases. CDR3 size: 18 residues. Germline CDR1 SEHNR, CDR2 FQNEAQ (reference sequence). DNA for the CDR3: TGTGCCAGCAGCTTAGCTGTGACTAGCGGGGTTGAGGCAGATACGCAGTATTTT. Translated: CASSLAVTSGVEADTQYF. Drawing the rest from reference TRBV7-9 and TRBJ2-3, the complete variable domain is DTGVSQNPRHKITKRGQNVTFRCDPISEHNRLYWYRQTLGQGPEFLTYFQNEAQLEKSRLLSDRFSAERPKGSFSTLEIQRTEQGDSAMYLCASSLAVTSGVEADTQYFGPGTRLTVL.

This clone occurred once. The chain links TRBV4-1 to TRBJ1-3, with D hard to call. Germline lookup yields CDR1 MGHRA and CDR2 YSYEKL. The CDR3 length is 18 residues. The V and J ends lost 2 bases and 0 bases respectively, with 17 bases between them. CDR3 bases: TGCGCCAGCAGCCAATTAATATCTATATCTAGCTCTGGAAACACCATATATTTT. It yields the protein CASSQLISISSSGNTIYF.

The CDR3 bases are TGTGCCAGCCGGAGGGACGGGGGTGCAGATACGCAGTATTTT. Amino acids: CASRRDGGADTQYF. This chain links TRBV6-4 with TRBJ2-3, with D maybe TRBD2 (6 bases). In germline, CDR1 is MRHNA, CDR2 SNTAGT. V lost 8 bases to trimming and J lost 4 bases, with 16 bases between them. The CDR3 has 14 residues.

The chain links TRBV28 to TRBJ1-1; D call uncertain. This CDR3 region has 16 residues. V was trimmed by 3 bases and J by 0 bases, leaving 14 bases between them. CDR1 and CDR2 (germline): MDHEN, SYDVKM. The CDR3, as DNA: TGTGCCAGCAGTTTTTTGACGGCCGGGATGAACACTGAAGCTTTCTTT. As protein: CASSFLTAGMNTEAFF.

This clone qualifies as medium-sized. The chain is built from TRBV7-9 and TRBJ2-7; 9 bases fit TRBD1. The CDR3 runs to 13 residues. Germline V gene sequence: CDR1 SEHNR, CDR2 FQNEAQ (reference sequence). The V gene end was trimmed by 8 bases and the J gene end by 2 bases; junction bases not matched to a gene: 4. For the CDR3, the DNA is TGTGCCAGCTCCGGGACAGGGCCCTACGAGCAGTACTTC. Protein product: CASSGTGPYEQYF.

V gene TRBV6-1 combines with J gene TRBJ2-2; 7 bases are shared with TRBD1. CDR1 is MNHNS and CDR2 is SASEGT in the germline V gene. This CDR3 is 15 amino acids long. The V segment lost 6 bases and the J segment 4 bases; nucleotides outside the gene matches: 8. The CDR3 region has the DNA TGTGCCAGCAGAACAACAGGGGTGAGCACCGGGGAGCTGTTTTTT. Residues: CASRTTGVSTGELFF.

The V call is TRBV13, the J call TRBJ1-4; unclear D gene. CDR1 and CDR2 (germline): PRHDT, FYEKMQ (reference sequence). This CDR3 spans 13 amino acids. Trimming removed 3 bases at V and 2 bases at J, with 4 bases between. The CDR3 sequence is CASSLGTNEKLFF. The DNA for the CDR3 is TGTGCCAGCAGCTTGGGGACTAATGAAAAACTGTTTTTT. The whole variable domain, remainder taken from reference TRBV13 and TRBJ1-4, is AAGVIQSPRHLIKEKRETATLKCYPIPRHDTVYWYQQGPGQDPQFLISFYEKMQSDKGSIPDRFSAQQFSDYHSELNMSSLELGDSALYFCASSLGTNEKLFFGSGTQLSVL.

V and J are TRBV5-5 and TRBJ2-1, with 14 bases matching TRBD2. CDR3 length: 14 residues. V lost 4 bases and J lost 7; bases outside the gene matches: 1. Per germline, CDR1 SGHKS and CDR2 YYEKEE (reference sequence). The CDR3: CASSGTSGRNEQFF. DNA of the CDR3: TGTGCCAGCAGCGGGACTAGCGGGAGAAATGAGCAGTTCTTC.

This clone was observed a single time. This chain joins TRBV6-5 and TRBJ2-7, with D possibly TRBD2 on 5 matching bases. Trimming pared 4 bases from V and 5 bases from J, leaving 12 bases between. The CDR3 runs 13 residues. Germline CDR1 and CDR2: MNHEY and SVGAGI. CDR3 amino acids: CASSSTLADEQYF. Here the CDR3 DNA reads TGTGCCAGCAGTTCAACTCTAGCAGACGAGCAGTACTTC.

The V and J genes are TRBV11-3 and TRBJ1-1; D is unresolved. The germline V gene has CDR1 SGHNT and CDR2 YENEEA. V was trimmed by 1 base and J by 4 bases, leaving 13 bases between them. The CDR3 length is 15 residues. The CDR3 nucleotides are TGTGCCAGCAGCTTAGGTCAGGTTGGTAGCACTGAAGCTTTCTTT. Protein sequence: CASSLGQVGSTEAFF. Filled out from reference TRBV11-3 and TRBJ1-1, the complete variable domain reads EAGVVQSPRYKIIEKKQPVAFWCNPISGHNTLYWYLQNLGQGPELLIRYENEEAVDDSQLPKDRFSAERLKGVDSTLKIQPAELGDSAVYLCASSLGQVGSTEAFFGQGTRLTVV.

The chain carries TRBV30 and TRBJ1-1; a possible D gene is TRBD1 (5 bases). Per germline, CDR1 GTSNPN and CDR2 SVGIG (reference sequence). The CDR3 spans 11 residues. The V gene lost 1 base and the J gene lost 8 bases, with 8 bases spanning the gap. CDR3 nucleotide sequence: TGTGCCTGGAGTGCGACAGAGGAAGCTTTCTTT. Amino acids: CAWSATEEAFF.

The CDR3 DNA is TGTGCCAGCAGCTTAGAGTCAGGTTACTACAATGAGCAGTTCTTC. This codes for CASSLESGYYNEQFF. V and J are TRBV11-2 and TRBJ2-1; D is undetermined. CDR3 length: 15 residues. CDR1 and CDR2 from the germline V gene are SGHAT and FQNNGV. Trimming removed 0 bases from V and 3 bases from J, with 9 bases in between.

This clone was picked up one time. The chain uses TRBV1 and TRBJ2-3. TRBV1 counts as a pseudogene. The CDR3 is 14 residues long. CDR3 region: CTSPPGPFTDTQYF. In DNA, the CDR3 is TGCACCAGCCCCCCCGGGCCGTTCACAGATACGCAGTATTTT.

V gene TRBV9 combines with J gene TRBJ1-6; D might be TRBD1 (5 bases). The length of the CDR3 is 12 residues. Germline V CDR1 and CDR2: SGDLS, YYNGEE. V lost 10 bases to trimming and J lost 10 bases, with 15 bases between them. The CDR3 here is CAGDSRYSPLHF. The CDR3 DNA sequence: TGTGCCGGCGACAGCAGGTACTCACCCCTCCACTTT.

The table lists this clone with a count of one. V is TRBV30 and J is TRBJ2-7; TRBD2 aligns across 8 bases. The V and J ends lost 5 bases and 2 bases, in that order; junction bases with no gene match: 14. The CDR3 totals 16 residues. Germline V lookup: CDR1 GTSNPN, CDR2 SVGIG (reference sequence). The CDR3: CAWGAIKRGTAYEQYF. Here the CDR3 DNA reads TGTGCCTGGGGAGCTATAAAGCGGGGGACCGCCTACGAGCAGTACTTC.

CDR3 coding DNA: TGTGCCAGCGCGGTAGCGGGCGCCCTGGAGACCCAGTACTTC. This translates into CASAVAGALETQYF. The chain is built from TRBV28 and TRBJ2-5; 7 nucleotides agree with TRBD2. From germline, CDR1 is MDHEN and CDR2 SYDVKM. The CDR3 spans 14 residues. The J segment lost 5 bases and the V segment lost 8 bases, leaving 11 bases of the junction unmatched.

This clone was counted between two and nine times. The chain is built from TRBV27 and TRBJ1-2; D might be TRBD1 (6 bases). CDR3 length equals 13 residues. V was cut by 6 bases and J by 4 bases, with 12 bases left in between. The germline V gene has CDR1 MNHEY and CDR2 SMNVEV (reference sequence). The chain's CDR3 is CASRPTGVYGYTF. Here the CDR3 DNA reads TGTGCCAGCAGGCCGACAGGTGTCTATGGCTACACCTTC.

The genes are TRBV19 and TRBJ1-5, with D unclear. The V gene's germline CDR1 is LNHDA and CDR2 SQIVND (reference sequence). V lost 1 base and J 5 bases, leaving 9 bases between the germline ends. CDR3 length equals 14 residues. CDR3 nucleotide sequence: TGTGCCAGTAGTATAGGGGGTTGGGATCAGCCCCAGCATTTT. This sequence encodes CASSIGGWDQPQHF.

The rearrangement joins TRBV7-3 to TRBJ2-5; tentative D call: TRBD1 (6 bases). The V end lost 6 bases, the J end lost 4 bases, and 12 bases lay between the germline ends. CDR3 length: 13 amino acids. Germline loops: CDR1 SGHTA, CDR2 FQGTGA. The CDR3 here is CASSRGHTETQYF. In nucleotides, the CDR3 is TGTGCCAGCAGTCGGGGACATACAGAGACCCAGTACTTC.